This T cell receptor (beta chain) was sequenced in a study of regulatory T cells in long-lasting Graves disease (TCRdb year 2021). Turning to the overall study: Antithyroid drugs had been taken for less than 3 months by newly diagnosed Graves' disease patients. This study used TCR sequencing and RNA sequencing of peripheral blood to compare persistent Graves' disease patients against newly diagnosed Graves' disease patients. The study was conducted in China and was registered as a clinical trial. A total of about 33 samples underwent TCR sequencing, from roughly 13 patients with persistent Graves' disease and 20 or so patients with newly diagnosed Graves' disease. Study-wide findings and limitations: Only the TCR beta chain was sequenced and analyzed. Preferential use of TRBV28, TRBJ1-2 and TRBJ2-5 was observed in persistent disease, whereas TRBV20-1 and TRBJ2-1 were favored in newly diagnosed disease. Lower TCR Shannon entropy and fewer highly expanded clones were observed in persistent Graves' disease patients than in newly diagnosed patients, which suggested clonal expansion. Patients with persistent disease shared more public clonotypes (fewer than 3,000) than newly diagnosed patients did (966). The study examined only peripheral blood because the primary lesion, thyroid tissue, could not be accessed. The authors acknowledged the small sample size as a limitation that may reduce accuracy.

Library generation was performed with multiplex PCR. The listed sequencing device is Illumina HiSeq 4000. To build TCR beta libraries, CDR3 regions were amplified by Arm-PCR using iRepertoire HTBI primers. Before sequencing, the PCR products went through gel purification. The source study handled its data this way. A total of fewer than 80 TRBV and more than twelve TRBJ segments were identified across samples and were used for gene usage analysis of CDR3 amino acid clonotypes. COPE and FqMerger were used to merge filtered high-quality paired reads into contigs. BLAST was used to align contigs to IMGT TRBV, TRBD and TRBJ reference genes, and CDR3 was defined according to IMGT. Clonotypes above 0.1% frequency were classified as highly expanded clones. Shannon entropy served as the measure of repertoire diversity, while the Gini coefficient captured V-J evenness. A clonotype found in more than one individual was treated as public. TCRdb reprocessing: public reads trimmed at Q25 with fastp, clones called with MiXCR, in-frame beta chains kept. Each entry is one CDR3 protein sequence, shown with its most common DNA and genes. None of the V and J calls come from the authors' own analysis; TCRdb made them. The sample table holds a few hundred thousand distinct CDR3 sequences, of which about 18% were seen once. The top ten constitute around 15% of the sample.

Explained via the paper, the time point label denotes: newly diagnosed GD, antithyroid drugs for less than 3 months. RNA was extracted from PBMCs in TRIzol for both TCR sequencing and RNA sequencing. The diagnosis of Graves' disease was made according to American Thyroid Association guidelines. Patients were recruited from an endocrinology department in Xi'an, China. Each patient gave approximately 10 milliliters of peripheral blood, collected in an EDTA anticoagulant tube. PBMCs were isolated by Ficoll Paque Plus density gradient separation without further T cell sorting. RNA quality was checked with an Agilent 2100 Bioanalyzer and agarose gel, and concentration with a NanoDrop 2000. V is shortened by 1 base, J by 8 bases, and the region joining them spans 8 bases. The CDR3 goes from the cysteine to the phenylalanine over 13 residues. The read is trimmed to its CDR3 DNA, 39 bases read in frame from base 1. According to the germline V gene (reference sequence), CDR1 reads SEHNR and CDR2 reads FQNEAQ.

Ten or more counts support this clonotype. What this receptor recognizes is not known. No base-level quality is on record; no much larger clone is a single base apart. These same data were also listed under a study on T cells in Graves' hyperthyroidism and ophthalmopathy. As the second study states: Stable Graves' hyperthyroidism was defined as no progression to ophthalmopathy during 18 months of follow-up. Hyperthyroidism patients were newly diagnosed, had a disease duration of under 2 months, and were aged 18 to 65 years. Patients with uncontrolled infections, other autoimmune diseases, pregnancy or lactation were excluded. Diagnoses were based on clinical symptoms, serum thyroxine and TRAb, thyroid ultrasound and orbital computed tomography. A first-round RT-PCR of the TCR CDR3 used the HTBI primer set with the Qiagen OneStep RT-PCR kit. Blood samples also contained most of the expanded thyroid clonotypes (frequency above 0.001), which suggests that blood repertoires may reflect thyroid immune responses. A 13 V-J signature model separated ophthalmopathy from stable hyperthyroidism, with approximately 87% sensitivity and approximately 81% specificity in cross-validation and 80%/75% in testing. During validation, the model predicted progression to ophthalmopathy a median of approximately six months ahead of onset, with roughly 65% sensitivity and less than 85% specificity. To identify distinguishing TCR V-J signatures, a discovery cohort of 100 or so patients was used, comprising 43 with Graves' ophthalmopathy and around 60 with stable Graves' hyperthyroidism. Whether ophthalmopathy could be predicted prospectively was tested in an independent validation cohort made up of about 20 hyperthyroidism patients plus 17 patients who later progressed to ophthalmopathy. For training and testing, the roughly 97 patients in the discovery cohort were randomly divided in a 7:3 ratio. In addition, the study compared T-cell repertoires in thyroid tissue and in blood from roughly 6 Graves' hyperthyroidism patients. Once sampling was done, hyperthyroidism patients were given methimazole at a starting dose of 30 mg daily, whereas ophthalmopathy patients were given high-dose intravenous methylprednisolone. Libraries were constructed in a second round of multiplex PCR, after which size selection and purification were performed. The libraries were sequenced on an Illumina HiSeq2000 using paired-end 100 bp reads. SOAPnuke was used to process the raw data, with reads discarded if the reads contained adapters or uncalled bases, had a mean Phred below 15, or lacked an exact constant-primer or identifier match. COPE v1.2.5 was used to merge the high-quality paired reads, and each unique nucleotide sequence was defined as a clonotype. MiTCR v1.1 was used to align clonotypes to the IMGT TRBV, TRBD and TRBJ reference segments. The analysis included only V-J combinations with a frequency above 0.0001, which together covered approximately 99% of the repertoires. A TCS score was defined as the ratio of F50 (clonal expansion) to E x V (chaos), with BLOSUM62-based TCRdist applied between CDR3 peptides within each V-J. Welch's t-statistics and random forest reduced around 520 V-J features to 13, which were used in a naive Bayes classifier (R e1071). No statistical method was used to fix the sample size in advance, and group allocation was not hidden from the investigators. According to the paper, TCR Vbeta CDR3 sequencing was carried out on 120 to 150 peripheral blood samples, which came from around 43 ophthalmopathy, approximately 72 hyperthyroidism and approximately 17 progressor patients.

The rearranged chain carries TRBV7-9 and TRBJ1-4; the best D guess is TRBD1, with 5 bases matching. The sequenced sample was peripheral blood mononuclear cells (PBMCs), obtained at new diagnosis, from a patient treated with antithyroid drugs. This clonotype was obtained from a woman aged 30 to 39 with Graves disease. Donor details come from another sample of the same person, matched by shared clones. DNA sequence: TGTGCCAGCAGCTTAGGACAGCGCGAAAAACTGTTTTTT. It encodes CASSLGQREKLFF.